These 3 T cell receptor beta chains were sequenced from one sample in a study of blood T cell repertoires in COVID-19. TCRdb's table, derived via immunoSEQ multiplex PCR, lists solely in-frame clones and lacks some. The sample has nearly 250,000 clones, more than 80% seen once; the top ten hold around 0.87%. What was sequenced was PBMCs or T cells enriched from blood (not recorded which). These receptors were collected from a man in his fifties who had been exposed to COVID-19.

CDR3 nucleotide sequence: TGTGCCAGCTCTCCGGACAGGTCGAATGAAAAACTGTTTTTT. Translating it yields CASSPDRSNEKLFF. The rearrangement uses TRBV18 and TRBJ1-4, with 7 bases aligning to TRBD1. The CDR3 has 14 residues. V gave up 6 bases and J gave up 5 bases; unmatched junction bases: 6. The germline V gene encodes CDR1 KGHSH and CDR2 LQKENI.

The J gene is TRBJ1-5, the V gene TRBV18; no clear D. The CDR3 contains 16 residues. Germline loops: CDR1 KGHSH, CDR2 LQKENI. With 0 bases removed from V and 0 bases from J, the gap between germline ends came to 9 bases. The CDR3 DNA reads TGTGCCAGCTCACCACCCGGACGGGATAGCAATCAGCCCCAGCATTTT. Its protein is CASSPPGRDSNQPQHF.

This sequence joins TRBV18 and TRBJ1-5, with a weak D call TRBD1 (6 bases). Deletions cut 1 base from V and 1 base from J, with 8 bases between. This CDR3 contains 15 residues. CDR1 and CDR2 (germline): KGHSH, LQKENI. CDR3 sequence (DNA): TGTGCCAGCTCACCACGCGGACAGAGCAATCAGCCCCAGCATTTT. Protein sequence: CASSPRGQSNQPQHF.